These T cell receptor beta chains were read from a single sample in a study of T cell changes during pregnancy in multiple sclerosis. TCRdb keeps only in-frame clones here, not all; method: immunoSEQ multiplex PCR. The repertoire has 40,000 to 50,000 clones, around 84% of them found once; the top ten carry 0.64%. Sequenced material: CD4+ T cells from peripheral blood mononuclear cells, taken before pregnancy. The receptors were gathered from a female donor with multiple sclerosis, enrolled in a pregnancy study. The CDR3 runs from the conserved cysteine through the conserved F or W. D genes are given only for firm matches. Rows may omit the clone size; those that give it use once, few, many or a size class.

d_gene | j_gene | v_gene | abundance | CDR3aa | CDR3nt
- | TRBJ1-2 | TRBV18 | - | CASSPVGARGYTF | TGTGCCAGCTCACCGGTAGGGGCGCGAGGCTACACCTTC
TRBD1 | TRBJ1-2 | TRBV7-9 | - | CASSLEEGAFYGYTF | TGTGCCAGCAGCTTAGAGGAGGGGGCATTCTATGGCTACACCTTC
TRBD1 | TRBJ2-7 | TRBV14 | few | CASSRKQGAPYEQYF | TGTGCCAGCAGCCGTAAACAGGGGGCCCCCTACGAGCAGTACTTC
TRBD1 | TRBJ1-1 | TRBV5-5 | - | CATPGQLAGTEAFF | TGTGCCACCCCGGGACAGTTAGCGGGAACTGAAGCTTTCTTT
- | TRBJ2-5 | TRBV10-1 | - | CASSGGVQETQYF | TGCGCCAGCAGTGGGGGGGTCCAAGAGACCCAGTACTTC
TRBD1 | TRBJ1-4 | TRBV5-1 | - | CASSQQGAGEKLFF | TGCGCCAGCAGCCAACAGGGGGCAGGGGAAAAACTGTTTTTT
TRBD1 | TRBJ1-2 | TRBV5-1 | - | CASSLGQGARGYTF | TGCGCCAGCAGCCTGGGACAGGGGGCGCGGGGCTACACCTTC
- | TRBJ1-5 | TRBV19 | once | CASSYGPGSNQPQHF | TGTGCCAGTAGCTACGGTCCGGGTAGCAATCAGCCCCAGCATTTT
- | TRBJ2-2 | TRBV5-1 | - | CASSRDSPNTGELFF | TGCGCCAGCAGCCGGGACTCGCCGAACACCGGGGAGCTGTTTTTT
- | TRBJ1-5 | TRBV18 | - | CASSPGQRNQPQHF | TGTGCCAGCTCACCCGGACAACGCAATCAGCCCCAGCATTTT
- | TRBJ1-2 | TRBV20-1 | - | CSARSEAGYTF | TGCAGTGCTAGGAGTGAGGCCGGCTACACCTTC
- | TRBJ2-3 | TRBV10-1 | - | CASGAGDTDTQYF | TGCGCCAGCGGCGCAGGGGACACAGATACGCAGTATTTT
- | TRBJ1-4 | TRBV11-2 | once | CASRVGRLSNEKLFF | TGTGCCAGCCGGGTAGGAAGGTTGTCTAATGAAAAACTGTTTTTT
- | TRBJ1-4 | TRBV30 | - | CAWTATNEKLFF | TGTGCCTGGACAGCAACTAATGAAAAACTGTTTTTT
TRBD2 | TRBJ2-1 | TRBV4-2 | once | CASSQGVLGGPRNEQFF | TGTGCCAGCAGCCAAGGAGTGCTGGGAGGGCCCCGGAATGAGCAGTTCTTC
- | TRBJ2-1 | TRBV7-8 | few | CASSPSPGYNEQFF | TGTGCCAGCAGCCCCTCACCGGGTTACAATGAGCAGTTCTTC
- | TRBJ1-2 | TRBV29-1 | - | CSVEKTERNGYTF | TGCAGCGTTGAAAAAACAGAAAGAAATGGCTACACCTTC
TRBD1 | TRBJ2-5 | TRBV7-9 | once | CASSSSDRVETQYF | TGTGCCAGCAGCTCCTCGGACAGGGTAGAGACCCAGTACTTC
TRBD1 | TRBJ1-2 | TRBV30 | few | CAWSRQGLDGYTF | TGTGCCTGGAGCCGACAGGGGCTGGATGGCTACACCTTC
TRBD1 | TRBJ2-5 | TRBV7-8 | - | CASSSGTGTGMETQYF | TGTGCCAGCAGCTCGGGTACCGGGACAGGGATGGAGACCCAGTACTTC
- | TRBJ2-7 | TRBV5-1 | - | CASSLDARAYEQYF | TGCGCCAGCAGCTTGGATGCCCGCGCCTACGAGCAGTACTTC
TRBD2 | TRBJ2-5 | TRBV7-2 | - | CASSLVPSGLAGVLETQYF | TGTGCCAGCAGCCTCGTTCCGAGCGGGCTAGCGGGAGTTCTTGAGACCCAGTACTTC
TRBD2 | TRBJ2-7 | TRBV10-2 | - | CASSPRGLAGGTFSYEQYF | TGCGCCAGCAGTCCTAGGGGACTAGCGGGAGGGACATTCTCCTACGAGCAGTACTTC
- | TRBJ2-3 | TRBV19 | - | CASMGQTSSTDTQYF | TGTGCCAGTATGGGACAAACTTCTAGCACAGATACGCAGTATTTT
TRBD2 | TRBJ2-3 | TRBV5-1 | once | CASSYGLAGDTQYF | TGCGCCAGCAGTTACGGACTAGCGGGAGATACGCAGTATTTT
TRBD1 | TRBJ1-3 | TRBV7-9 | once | CASSFSGGVDSGNTIYF | TGTGCCAGCAGCTTCTCAGGGGGCGTCGACTCTGGAAACACCATATATTTT
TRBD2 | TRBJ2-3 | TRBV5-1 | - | CASSLTSGMSDTQYF | TGCGCCAGCAGCTTGACTAGCGGGATGTCAGATACGCAGTATTTT
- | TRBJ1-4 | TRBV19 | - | CASSIGGAVDEKLFF | TGTGCCAGTAGTATAGGGGGCGCGGTGGATGAAAAACTGTTTTTT
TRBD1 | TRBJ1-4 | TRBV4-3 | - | CASSQGGQGGNEKLFF | TGCGCCAGCAGCCAAGGGGGACAGGGGGGCAATGAAAAACTGTTTTTT
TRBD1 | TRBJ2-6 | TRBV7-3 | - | CASSPQTGVGANVLTF | TGTGCCAGCAGCCCCCAGACAGGGGTCGGGGCCAACGTCCTGACTTTC
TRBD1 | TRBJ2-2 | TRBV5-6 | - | CASSFTGGHGELFF | TGTGCCAGCAGCTTTACAGGGGGCCACGGGGAGCTGTTTTTT
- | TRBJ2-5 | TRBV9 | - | CASSVQGQETQYF | TGTGCCAGCAGCGTACAGGGGCAAGAGACCCAGTACTTC
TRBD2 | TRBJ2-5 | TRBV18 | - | CASSPMGLAGGQETQYF | TGTGCCAGCTCACCAATGGGACTAGCGGGGGGACAAGAGACCCAGTACTTC
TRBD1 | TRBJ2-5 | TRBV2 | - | CASRGQGPHQETQYF | TGTGCCAGCAGGGGACAGGGTCCCCACCAAGAGACCCAGTACTTC
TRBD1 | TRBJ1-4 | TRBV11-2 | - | CASSAKGAHAEKLFF | TGTGCCAGCAGCGCTAAGGGGGCTCACGCTGAAAAACTGTTTTTT
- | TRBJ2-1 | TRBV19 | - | CASSETGERHNEQFF | TGTGCCAGTAGCGAGACAGGCGAAAGACACAATGAGCAGTTCTTC
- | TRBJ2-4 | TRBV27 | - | CASRPRTDRRNIQYF | TGTGCCAGCAGACCCCGGACCGACAGGAGAAACATTCAGTACTTC
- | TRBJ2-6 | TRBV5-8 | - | CASSLVRGFFSGANVLTF | TGTGCCAGCAGCTTGGTTCGAGGGTTTTTTTCTGGGGCCAACGTCCTGACTTTC
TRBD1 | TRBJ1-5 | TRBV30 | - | CAWSVGAGGMSNQPQHF | TGTGCCTGGAGTGTAGGGGCAGGGGGCATGAGCAATCAGCCCCAGCATTTT
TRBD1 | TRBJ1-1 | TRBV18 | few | CASSPSGQGKDTEAFF | TGTGCCAGCTCACCATCCGGACAGGGTAAGGACACTGAAGCTTTCTTT
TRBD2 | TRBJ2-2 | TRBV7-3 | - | CASSSPSSGGRWNTGELFF | TGTGCCAGCAGCTCCCCCTCTAGCGGGGGCCGCTGGAACACCGGGGAGCTGTTTTTT
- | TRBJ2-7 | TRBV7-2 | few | CASSFGSGEAEQYF | TGTGCCAGCAGCTTCGGTAGTGGGGAGGCGGAGCAGTACTTC
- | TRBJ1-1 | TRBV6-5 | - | CASSYSAANTEAFF | TGTGCCAGCAGTTACTCGGCGGCCAACACTGAAGCTTTCTTT
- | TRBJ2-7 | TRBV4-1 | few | CASSLDPRTAAYEQYF | TGCGCCAGCAGCCTAGACCCTCGGACAGCTGCCTACGAGCAGTACTTC
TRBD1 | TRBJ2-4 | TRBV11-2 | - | CASSLKGASGAKNIQYF | TGTGCCAGCAGCTTAAAGGGGGCGAGTGGGGCCAAAAACATTCAGTACTTC
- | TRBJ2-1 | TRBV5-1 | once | CASSAQVYNEQFF | TGCGCCAGCAGCGCCCAGGTTTACAATGAGCAGTTCTTC
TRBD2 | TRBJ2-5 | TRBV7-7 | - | CASSGTSGSQETQYF | TGTGCCAGCAGCGGGACTAGCGGGAGCCAAGAGACCCAGTACTTC
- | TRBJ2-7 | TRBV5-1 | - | CASSPETVPYEQYF | TGCGCCAGCAGCCCGGAGACAGTCCCCTACGAGCAGTACTTC
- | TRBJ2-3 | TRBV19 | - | CASSIRIDTDTQYF | TGTGCCAGTAGTATCAGGATAGACACAGATACGCAGTATTTT
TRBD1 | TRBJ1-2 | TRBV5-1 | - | CASSPTGDGYTF | TGCGCCAGCAGCCCGACAGGGGACGGCTACACCTTC
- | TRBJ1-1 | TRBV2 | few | CASRRDHSPGDTEAFF | TGTGCCAGCAGACGGGACCACTCACCGGGAGATACTGAAGCTTTCTTT
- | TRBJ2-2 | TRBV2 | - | CASSSQAGGELFF | TGTGCCAGCAGTTCACAAGCAGGCGGGGAGCTGTTTTTT
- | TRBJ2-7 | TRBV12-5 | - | CASGLGLTNSYEQYF | TGTGCTAGTGGCCTCGGACTCACTAACTCCTACGAGCAGTACTTC
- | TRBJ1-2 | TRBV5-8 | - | CASSLTDNGYTF | TGTGCCAGCAGCTTGACAGATAATGGCTACACCTTC
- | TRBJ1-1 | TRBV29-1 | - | CSVGLSRGARTEAFF | TGCAGCGTTGGTTTGAGTCGGGGGGCTCGGACTGAAGCTTTCTTT
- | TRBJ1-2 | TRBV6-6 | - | CASSYFSGQSNYGYTF | TGTGCCAGCAGTTATTTCTCAGGACAGAGTAACTATGGCTACACCTTC
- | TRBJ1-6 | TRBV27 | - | CASSSAGAGSPLHF | TGTGCCAGCAGCTCGGCGGGGGCCGGATCACCCCTCCACTTT
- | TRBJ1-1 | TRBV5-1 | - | CASSLQGQSTEAFF | TGCGCCAGCAGCTTACAGGGCCAGAGCACTGAAGCTTTCTTT
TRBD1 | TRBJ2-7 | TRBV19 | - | CASSQGTGPHEQYF | TGTGCCAGTAGTCAGGGGACAGGCCCTCACGAGCAGTACTTC